One and the same sample provided the 26 T cell receptor beta chains below, sequenced in a study of T cell responses to AZD1222 COVID-19 vaccine (dated by TCRdb to the early 2020s). The time point label of this sample denotes: baseline before first vaccination. The method behind the library was the immunoSEQ multiplex PCR assay. TCRdb re-hosts the immuneACCESS table, in-frame sequences only. Its copies lack some clones; in the studies checked, an unresolved V gene accounts for under half of them, and the cause for the rest is not known. The table for this sample records around 150,000 clones. Together, the top ten hold around 2.4% of the sample. What was sequenced was peripheral blood. The receptor set was obtained from an adult in good health.

The rearrangement links TRBV27 to TRBJ2-2; 10 bases fit TRBD1. Trimming cost V 6 bases and J 4 bases; bases outside gene matches: 14. The CDR3 contains 18 residues. CDR1 is MNHEY and CDR2 is SMNVEV in the germline V gene (reference sequence). CDR3 sequence reads: CASSTGTGEWGGTGELFF. CDR3 coding DNA: TGTGCCAGCAGCACCGGGACAGGGGAATGGGGGGGCACCGGGGAGCTGTTTTTT.

V and J are TRBV4-1 and TRBJ2-3, with 11 bases aligning to TRBD2. V shed 3 bases, J shed 4 bases, and the junction held 9 bases outside the gene matches. CDR3 size: 17 residues. Germline CDR1 reads MGHRA; CDR2 reads YSYEKL. The CDR3 protein is CASSQGIAGGLSDTQYF. CDR3 DNA sequence: TGCGCCAGCAGCCAGGGAATAGCGGGGGGGCTATCAGATACGCAGTATTTT.

The rearrangement links TRBV4-3 to TRBJ2-6; D is ambiguous. Trimming stripped 0 bases from V and 1 base from J, with 7 bases between. Looked up from germline, CDR1 is LGHNA and CDR2 is YSLEER. The CDR3 runs 16 residues. CDR3 residues: CASSQDLGSGANVLTF. For the CDR3, the DNA is TGCGCCAGCAGCCAAGATCTGGGTTCTGGGGCCAACGTCCTGACTTTC.

The chain has TRBV9 and TRBJ2-1, with TRBD2 matching 11 bases. Germline V gene sequence: CDR1 SGDLS, CDR2 YYNGEE. Trimming removed 5 bases from V and 4 bases from J; junction bases left unmatched: 8. There are 16 residues in the CDR3. CDR3 DNA sequence: TGTGCCAGCAGTGGTACTAGCGGGGGCCGGTACAATGAGCAGTTCTTC. Amino acids: CASSGTSGGRYNEQFF.

The J gene is TRBJ1-2, the V gene TRBV19; D is unresolved. The CDR3 extends over 13 amino acids. Trimming took off 1 base at V and 7 bases at J, with 10 bases between the two ends. Germline V gene data show CDR1 as LNHDA and CDR2 as SQIVND (reference sequence). CDR3 sequence reads: CASSIVGLAGYTF. The CDR3 nucleotides are TGTGCCAGTAGTATAGTTGGCCTGGCTGGCTACACCTTC.

This chain connects TRBV9 to TRBJ1-6, with D tentatively TRBD1 (6 bases). From germline, CDR1 is SGDLS and CDR2 YYNGEE. Trimming left V 3 bases short and J 7 bases short, with 14 bases between. This CDR3 has 15 amino acids. CDR3 DNA sequence: TGTGCCAGCAGCGAGGGTCGACAGGAGAATTCACCCCTCCACTTT. Residues: CASSEGRQENSPLHF.

The rearrangement uses TRBV2 and TRBJ2-3; D is perhaps TRBD1 (6 bases). Germline CDR1 SNHLY, CDR2 FYNNEI. V dropped 5 bases and J dropped 0 bases, with 9 bases sitting between them. This CDR3 region has 14 residues. The DNA for the CDR3 is TGTGCCAGCAGTTGGACAGAAAGCACAGATACGCAGTATTTT. Translating gives CASSWTESTDTQYF.

The gene calls are TRBV5-6 and TRBJ1-6; D is unresolved. Germline V gives CDR1 SGHDT, CDR2 YYEEEE. The CDR3 runs to 14 residues. With 4 bases removed from V and 0 bases from J, the gap between germline ends came to 5 bases. The CDR3 DNA follows: TGTGCCAGCAGCGTCCGCTCCTATAATTCACCCCTCCACTTT. It is translated as CASSVRSYNSPLHF. The full variable domain, in which reference TRBV5-6 and TRBJ1-6 provide the parts outside the CDR3, is DAGVTQSPTHLIKTRGQQVTLRCSPKSGHDTVSWYQQALGQGPQFIFQYYEEEERQRGNFPDRFSGHQFPNYSSELNVNALLLGDSALYLCASSVRSYNSPLHFGNGTRLTVT.

V is TRBV4-2 and J is TRBJ1-6; no definite D call. V gave up 0 bases and J gave up 7 bases, with 7 bases separating them. The CDR3 consists of 14 residues. Germline loops: CDR1 LGHNA, CDR2 YNFKEQ. CDR3 nucleotides: TGTGCCAGCAGCCAAGATCTTCCCAATTCACCCCTCCACTTT. As protein: CASSQDLPNSPLHF.

The rearrangement links TRBV20-1 to TRBJ1-1; D is ambiguous. V lost 3 bases, J lost 2 bases, and 13 bases lay in between. The CDR3 totals 14 residues. Germline CDR1 is DFQATT and CDR2 is SNEGSKA (reference sequence). The CDR3 sequence is CSASHSSINTEAFF. The CDR3 DNA follows: TGCAGTGCTAGTCATTCGTCGATTAACACTGAAGCTTTCTTT.

The chain uses TRBV3-1 (or the pseudogene TRBV3-2) and TRBJ2-7; D uncertain. The CDR3 runs to 12 residues. Germline CDR1 and CDR2: LGHDT and YNNKEL (reference sequence). V lost 1 base to trimming and J lost 3 bases, with 4 bases between them. The CDR3 here is CASSQGDYEQYF. The CDR3 DNA reads as TGTGCCAGCAGCCAAGGGGACTACGAGCAGTACTTC.

J is TRBJ2-3 and V is TRBV11-2; possible D gene TRBD2, 5 bases. The V and J ends lost 5 bases and 7 bases respectively, with 22 bases between them. In germline, CDR1 is SGHAT, CDR2 FQNNGV. This CDR3 spans 16 amino acids. CDR3 sequence (DNA): TGTGCCAGCAGCAACGGTTTGCGGGCTCCCACGTATACGCAGTATTTT. Protein product: CASSNGLRAPTYTQYF.

As to this clone: This specimen includes other DNA sequences encoding the same CDR3. The V and J genes are TRBV15 and TRBJ1-2; D remains unclear. Deletions cut 0 bases from V and 5 bases from J, with 7 bases between. The CDR3 is 13 residues long. Germline lookup yields CDR1 LNHNV and CDR2 YYDKDF (reference sequence). The CDR3, as DNA: TGTGCCACCAGCAGAGATGTGGGGTATGGCTACACCTTC. It specifies CATSRDVGYGYTF. The variable domain in full, with the rest retrieved from reference TRBV15 and TRBJ1-2, is DAMVIQNPRYQVTQFGKPVTLSCSQTLNHNVMYWYQQKSSQAPKLLFHYYDKDFNNEADTPDNFQSRRPNTSFCFLDIRSPGLGDTAMYLCATSRDVGYGYTFGSGTRLTVV.

The rearrangement joins TRBV4-2 to TRBJ2-3; 8 bases align to TRBD2. The CDR3 totals 14 residues. Germline CDR1 and CDR2: LGHNA and YNFKEQ. The V and J ends lost 4 bases and 6 bases, in that order; junction bases with no gene match: 6. This chain's CDR3 is CASSPGTRGDTQYF. CDR3 sequence (DNA): TGTGCCAGCAGCCCCGGGACTAGAGGCGATACGCAGTATTTT.

This sequence joins TRBV6-5 and TRBJ1-1; no firm D call. The CDR3 extends over 14 amino acids. Trimming took 2 bases from V and 4 from J, leaving 11 bases between them. Germline CDR1 is MNHEY and CDR2 is SVGAGI. The CDR3 sequence is CASSYRPSGTEAFF. The CDR3 coding sequence is TGTGCCAGCAGTTACCGGCCCTCGGGCACTGAAGCTTTCTTT.

The chain combines TRBV7-8 with TRBJ2-7, with TRBD1 identical over 7 bases. The germline gives CDR1 SGHVS, CDR2 FQNEAQ. This CDR3 contains 15 residues. Unmatched junction bases numbered 9, after V lost 2 bases and J lost 5 bases. The CDR3 region has the DNA TGTGCCAGCAGCTTAATTTCGGGACAGCGGAACGAGCAGTACTTC. Encoded protein: CASSLISGQRNEQYF. The full variable domain, completed using reference TRBV7-8 and TRBJ2-7, is GAGVSQSPRYKVAKRGQDVALRCDPISGHVSLFWYQQALGQGPEFLTYFQNEAQLDKSGLPSDRFFAERPEGSVSTLKIQRTQQEDSAVYLCASSLISGQRNEQYFGPGTRLTVT.

This chain uses TRBV5-1 with TRBJ2-7; 9 positions match TRBD2. Germline V gives CDR1 SGHRS, CDR2 YFSETQ. The CDR3 contains 15 residues. V lost 0 bases, J lost 3 bases, and 4 bases stayed unmatched. CDR3 in DNA: TGCGCCAGCAGCTTGGGTAGCGGGGGAAACTACGAGCAGTACTTC. Protein sequence: CASSLGSGGNYEQYF. The full variable domain, rest sourced from reference TRBV5-1 and TRBJ2-7, is KAGVTQTPRYLIKTRGQQVTLSCSPISGHRSVSWYQQTPGQGLQFLFEYFSETQRNKGNFPGRFSGRQFSNSRSEMNVSTLELGDSALYLCASSLGSGGNYEQYFGPGTRLTVT.

V gene TRBV4-3 combines with J gene TRBJ1-1; D is undetermined. This CDR3 contains 11 residues. The V gene's germline CDR1 is LGHNA and CDR2 YSLEER. Between the trimmed V and J ends, which lost 1 base and 8 bases, there was a span of 5 bases. CDR3 protein: CASSQGREAFF. CDR3 DNA sequence: TGCGCCAGCAGCCAAGGACGAGAAGCTTTCTTT.

The chain carries TRBV3-1 (or the pseudogene TRBV3-2) and TRBJ1-1, with unresolved D. V was trimmed by 5 bases and J by 6 bases, leaving 16 bases between them. This CDR3 region has 14 residues. Germline CDR1 LGHDT, CDR2 YNNKEL (reference sequence). The chain's CDR3 is CASSTLGQSAEAFF. Written as DNA, the CDR3 is TGTGCCAGCAGCACCTTAGGCCAGTCCGCTGAAGCTTTCTTT.

The chain carries TRBV2 and TRBJ1-4; 7 nucleotides align to TRBD1. Trimming took 2 bases from V and 13 from J; bases not matched to a gene: 13. From germline, CDR1 is SNHLY and CDR2 FYNNEI. The CDR3 is 15 amino acids. The CDR3 reads CASSESLTGQAGLFF. CDR3 sequence (DNA): TGTGCCAGCAGTGAATCCCTGACAGGACAGGCCGGACTGTTTTTT.

This chain uses TRBV6-5 with TRBJ1-5; 10 bases line up with TRBD1. This CDR3 contains 14 residues. Germline V CDR1 and CDR2: MNHEY, SVGAGI. The V segment lost 5 bases and the J segment 5 bases; nucleotides outside the gene matches: 3. The CDR3 DNA is TGTGCCAGCAGTCGCGGGACAGGGGATCAGCCCCAGCATTTT. It is translated as CASSRGTGDQPQHF.

The chain recombines TRBV3-1 (or the pseudogene TRBV3-2) with TRBJ1-1; D gene ambiguous. Trimming left V 4 bases short and J 0 bases short, with 6 bases between. Germline CDR1 LGHDT, CDR2 YNNKEL (reference sequence). The CDR3 loop spans 13 amino acids. As DNA, the CDR3 is TGTGCCAGCAGCCCTAACCTGAACACTGAAGCTTTCTTT. Translated: CASSPNLNTEAFF.

The chain uses TRBV18 and TRBJ2-7, with unresolved D. The CDR3 extends over 15 amino acids. The germline V and J ends were trimmed by 5 bases and 3 bases, with 17 bases remaining between them. Germline CDR1 KGHSH, CDR2 LQKENI. The CDR3 DNA follows: TGTGCCAGCTCAACAAGTCGCACCCCTAACTACGAGCAGTACTTC. This sequence encodes CASSTSRTPNYEQYF.

DNA for the CDR3: TGTGCCAGCAGCTTAGGCCCAGACAGGGAAACTAACTATGGCTACACCTTC. The encoded protein is CASSLGPDRETNYGYTF. The rearrangement joins TRBV7-6 to TRBJ1-2, with 7 bases matching TRBD1. Germline V gives CDR1 SGHVS, CDR2 FNYEAQ. This CDR3 contains 17 residues. The V segment lost 1 base and the J segment 0 bases; nucleotides outside the gene matches: 8.

The chain joins TRBV27 to TRBJ2-2; TRBD1 is a possible D gene (5 bases). CDR3 length: 15 residues. Trimming removed 5 bases at V and 1 base at J, with 11 bases between. Germline loops: CDR1 MNHEY, CDR2 SMNVEV (reference sequence). CDR3 amino acids: CASSTREGNTGELFF. In DNA, the CDR3 is TGTGCCAGCAGTACCAGGGAAGGGAACACCGGGGAGCTGTTTTTT.

The chain carries TRBV27 and TRBJ2-1, with 15 bases aligning to TRBD2. CDR1 MNHEY and CDR2 SMNVEV come from the germline V gene (reference sequence). The length of the CDR3 is 19 residues. Germline trimming cut 3 bases from V and 7 bases from J; bases unmatched to any gene: 13. Here the CDR3 DNA reads TGTGCCAGCAGTTTCAGGACTAGCGGGGGGGCTGGGCGCGTAAATGAGCAGTTCTTC. It translates to CASSFRTSGGAGRVNEQFF.